The 3 T cell receptor beta chains below were found in one sample sequenced in a study of TET2 disruption in CD19-targeted CAR T cells. The treatment denotes: autologous CTL019 cells: CD19 CAR with 4-1BB and CD3 zeta domains. Repertoires were generated with immunoSEQ multiplex PCR, while TCRdb's copy carries only in-frame clones and drops some. The sample data list around 27,000 clones. Their cognate antigens are unknown. Sequences were derived from CD8- CAR+ T cells sorted from cultured blood T cells, sampled for CD19 CAR T cell therapy. The subset was: CD8-negative CAR-positive T cells from the infusion product. The source of these receptors is a man in his 70s with chronic lymphocytic leukemia.

Concerning this clone itself: Read coverage stops 3 residues before the CDR3 terminus; the germline J gene supplies the remainder. The V and J genes are TRBV18 and TRBJ1-1, with TRBD1 identical over 7 bases. Germline CDR1 and CDR2: KGHSH and LQKENI. V shed 8 bases, J shed 3 bases, and the junction held 9 bases outside the gene matches. CDR3 length: 14 residues. The CDR3 here is CASEQTGSDTEAFF. The part of the CDR3 DNA that was read is TGTGCCAGCGAACAGACAGGGTCGGACACTGAA. Supplemented by reference TRBV18 and TRBJ1-1, the full variable domain reads NAGVMQNPRHLVRRRGQEARLRCSPMKGHSHVYWYRQLPEEGLKFMVYLQKENIIDESGMPKERFSAEFPKEGPSILRIQQVVRGDSAAYFCASEQTGSDTEAFFGQGTRLTVV.

On this clone: The sequenced fragment ends 3 residues before the CDR3 boundary, so the rest is inferred from the germline J gene. The chain has TRBV20-1 and TRBJ2-2, with D maybe TRBD1 (6 bases). CDR3 length: 14 amino acids. Germline V lookup: CDR1 DFQATT, CDR2 SNEGSKA (reference sequence). The V end lost 0 bases, the J end lost 6 bases, and 11 bases lay between the germline ends. CDR3 DNA, as far as it was read: TGCAGTGCTAGAGAGGGGGCGGGTGCCGGGGAG. This gives the protein CSAREGAGAGE. The full CDR3 is CSAREGAGAGELFF.

Note on this clone: The CDR3 extends 3 residues past the end of the read, so its final part is completed from the germline J gene. The rearrangement uses TRBV11-2 and TRBJ2-4; D may match TRBD1 or TRBD2 (5 bases each). The CDR3 runs 15 residues. Germline V gene lookup returns CDR1 SGHAT and CDR2 FQNNGV. CDR3 amino acids: CASSRAGRENYGQYF. CDR3 DNA (partial): TGTGCCAGCAGCCGGGCCGGCAGGGAGAACTATGGT.